Each of the 6 T cell receptor beta chains below was sequenced from the same sample in a study of lymphopenia after photon versus proton radiotherapy. Generated by immunoSEQ multiplex PCR, the TCRdb table keeps only in-frame clones and is missing some. The sample has around 30,000 clones, roughly 87% seen once. The sample consisted of peripheral blood, taken from a patient treated with proton-based radiotherapy. The receptor set was obtained from a woman aged 70 to 79 with pancreatic cancer. Some clones in this sample may be carry-over from other donors' samples.

The chain joins TRBV19 to TRBJ1-4, with 9 nucleotides matching TRBD1. From germline, CDR1 is LNHDA and CDR2 SQIVND (reference sequence). Trimming cost V 5 bases and J 6 bases; bases outside gene matches: 4. The CDR3 extends over 14 amino acids. The CDR3 nucleotides read TGTGCCAGTAGTCCACAGGGGGCGTATGAAAAACTGTTTTTT. Amino acid sequence: CASSPQGAYEKLFF.

V and J are TRBV28 and TRBJ1-5, with unresolved D. The V and J ends lost 3 bases and 1 base respectively, with 16 bases between them. Germline lookup yields CDR1 MDHEN and CDR2 SYDVKM. CDR3 length: 17 residues. The CDR3 nucleotides are TGTGCCAGCAGTTTTGGTCTGGGGATGGGAAGCAATCAGCCCCAGCATTTT. Translated, it gives CASSFGLGMGSNQPQHF.

V is TRBV28 and J is TRBJ1-5; 9 positions agree with TRBD1. Germline V CDR1 and CDR2: MDHEN, SYDVKM. The V and J ends lost 6 bases and 2 bases, in that order; junction bases with no gene match: 14. This CDR3 has 18 residues. CDR3 sequence (DNA): TGTGCCAGCAGCCAAGAGGACAGGGGAAGGGAAGGCAATCAGCCCCAGCATTTT. Translated, it gives CASSQEDRGREGNQPQHF.

The chain joins TRBV18 to TRBJ1-1, with a tentative D call TRBD1 (5 bases). Looked up from germline, CDR1 is KGHSH and CDR2 is LQKENI. The CDR3 covers 13 residues. With 2 bases removed from V and 4 bases from J, the gap between germline ends came to 8 bases. The CDR3 DNA follows: TGTGCCAGCTCACCAGGGACCGGCACTGAAGCTTTCTTT. This encodes CASSPGTGTEAFF.

This sequence joins TRBV7-2 and TRBJ2-7; D uncertain. This CDR3 region has 11 residues. The V and J ends lost 5 bases and 3 bases respectively, with 5 bases between them. Germline V gene sequence: CDR1 SGHTA, CDR2 FQGNSA. The CDR3 here is CASSDRYEQYF. The CDR3, as DNA: TGTGCCAGCAGCGACCGCTACGAGCAGTACTTC.

The rearrangement links TRBV18 to TRBJ2-7, with D possibly TRBD2 on 6 matching bases. The CDR3 runs to 15 residues. From germline, CDR1 is KGHSH and CDR2 LQKENI. Trimming pared 2 bases from V and 0 bases from J, leaving 11 bases between. CDR3 protein: CASSPMGGSSYEQYF. The CDR3 bases are TGTGCCAGCTCACCAATGGGGGGAAGCTCCTACGAGCAGTACTTC.